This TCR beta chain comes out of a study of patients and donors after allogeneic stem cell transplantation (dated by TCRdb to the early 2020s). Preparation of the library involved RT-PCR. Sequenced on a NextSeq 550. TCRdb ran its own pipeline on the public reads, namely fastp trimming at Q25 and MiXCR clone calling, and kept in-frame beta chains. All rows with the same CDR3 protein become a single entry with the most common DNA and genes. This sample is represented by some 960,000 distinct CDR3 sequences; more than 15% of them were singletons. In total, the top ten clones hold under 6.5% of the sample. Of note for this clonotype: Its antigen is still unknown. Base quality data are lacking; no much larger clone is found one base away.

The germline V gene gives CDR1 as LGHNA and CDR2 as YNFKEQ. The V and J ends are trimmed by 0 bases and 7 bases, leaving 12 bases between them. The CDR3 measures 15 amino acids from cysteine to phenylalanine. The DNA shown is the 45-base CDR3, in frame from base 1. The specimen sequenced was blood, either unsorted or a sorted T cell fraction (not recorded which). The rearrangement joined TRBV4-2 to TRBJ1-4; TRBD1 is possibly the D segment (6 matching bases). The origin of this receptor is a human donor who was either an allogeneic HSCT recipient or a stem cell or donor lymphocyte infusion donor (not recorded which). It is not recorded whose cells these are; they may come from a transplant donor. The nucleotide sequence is TGTGCCAGCAGCCAAGACAAACAGGGCCGTGAAAAACTGTTTTTT. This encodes CASSQDKQGREKLFF.